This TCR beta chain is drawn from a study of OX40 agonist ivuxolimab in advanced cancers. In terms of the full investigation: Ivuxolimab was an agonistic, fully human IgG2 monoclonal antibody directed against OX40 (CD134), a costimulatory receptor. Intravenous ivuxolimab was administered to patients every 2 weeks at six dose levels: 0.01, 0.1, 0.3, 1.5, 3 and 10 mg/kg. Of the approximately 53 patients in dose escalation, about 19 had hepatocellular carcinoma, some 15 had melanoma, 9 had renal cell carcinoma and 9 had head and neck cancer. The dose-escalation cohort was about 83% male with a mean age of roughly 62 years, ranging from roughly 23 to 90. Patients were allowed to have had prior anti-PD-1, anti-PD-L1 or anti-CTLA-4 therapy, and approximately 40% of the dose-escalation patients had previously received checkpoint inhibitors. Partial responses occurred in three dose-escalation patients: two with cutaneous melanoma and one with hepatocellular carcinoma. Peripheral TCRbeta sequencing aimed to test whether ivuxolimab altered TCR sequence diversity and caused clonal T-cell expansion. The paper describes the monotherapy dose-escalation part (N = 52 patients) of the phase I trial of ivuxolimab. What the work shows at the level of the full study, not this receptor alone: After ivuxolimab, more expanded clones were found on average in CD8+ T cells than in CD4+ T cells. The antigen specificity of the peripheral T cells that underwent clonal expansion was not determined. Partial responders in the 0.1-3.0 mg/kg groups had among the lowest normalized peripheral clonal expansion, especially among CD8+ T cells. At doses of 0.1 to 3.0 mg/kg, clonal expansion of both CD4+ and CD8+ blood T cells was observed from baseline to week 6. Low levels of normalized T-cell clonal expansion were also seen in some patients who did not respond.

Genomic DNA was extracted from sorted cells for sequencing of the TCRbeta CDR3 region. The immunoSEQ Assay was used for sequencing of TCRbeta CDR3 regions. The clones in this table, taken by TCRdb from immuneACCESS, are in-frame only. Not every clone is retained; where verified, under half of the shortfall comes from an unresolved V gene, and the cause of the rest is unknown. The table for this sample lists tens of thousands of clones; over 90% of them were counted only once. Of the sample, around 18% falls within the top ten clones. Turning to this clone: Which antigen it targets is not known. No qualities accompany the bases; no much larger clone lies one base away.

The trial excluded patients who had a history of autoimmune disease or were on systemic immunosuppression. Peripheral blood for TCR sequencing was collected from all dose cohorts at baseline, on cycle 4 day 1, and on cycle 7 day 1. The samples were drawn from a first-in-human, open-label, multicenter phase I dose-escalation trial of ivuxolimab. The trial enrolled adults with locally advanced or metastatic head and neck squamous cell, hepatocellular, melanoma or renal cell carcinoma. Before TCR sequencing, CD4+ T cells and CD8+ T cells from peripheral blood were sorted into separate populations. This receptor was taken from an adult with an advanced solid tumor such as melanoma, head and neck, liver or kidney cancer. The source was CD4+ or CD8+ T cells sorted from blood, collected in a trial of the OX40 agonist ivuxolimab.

The DNA sequence is TGTGCCAGCAGTGAACAACGACAGTTGAACACTGAAGCTTTCTTT. Its coded protein is CASSEQRQLNTEAFF. In this chain, TRBV2 is recombined with TRBJ1-1; tentative D gene TRBD1, with 5 bases matching. Between the V and J ends, shortened by 2 bases and 0 bases respectively, the junction contains 10 bases. CDR1 SNHLY and CDR2 FYNNEI are derived from the germline V gene. Counted from cysteine to phenylalanine, this CDR3 has 15 amino acids. Just the 45-base CDR3 DNA is kept, in frame starting at base 1.